One and the same sample provided the 27 T cell receptor beta chains below, sequenced in a study of blood T cell repertoires in COVID-19. Method: immunoSEQ multiplex PCR; TCRdb's copy keeps in-frame clones and lacks some. The table records fewer than 200,000 clones, about four fifths of them present only once. Sequences were obtained from PBMCs or T cells enriched from blood (not recorded which). The origin of the receptors is a man in his 60s who had recovered from COVID-19.

This chain joins TRBV7-2 and TRBJ2-1; 10 bases align to TRBD2. Looked up from germline, CDR1 is SGHTA and CDR2 is FQGNSA. The trim removed 4 bases at V and 6 bases at J, leaving 9 bases unmatched. The CDR3 is made up of 16 amino acids. The DNA for the CDR3 is TGTGCCAGCAGCTGGGCTAGCGGGAGAATCGTCAATGAGCAGTTCTTC. It yields the protein CASSWASGRIVNEQFF.

Points on this clone: A junction end diverges from the germline sequence, so it may reflect a read error. J is TRBJ2-3 and V is TRBV5-1, with 12 positions matching TRBD2. Germline loops: CDR1 SGHRS, CDR2 YFSETQ. The CDR3 totals 16 residues. The CDR3 protein is CASSLVPSGGAPGEYF. In nucleotides, the CDR3 is TGCGCCAGCAGTTTGGTCCCTAGCGGGGGGGCCCCGGGAGAGTATTTT.

This chain joins TRBV5-1 and TRBJ2-7; a weak D match, TRBD1 (6 bases). Germline V gives CDR1 SGHRS, CDR2 YFSETQ. The CDR3 spans 14 residues. Trimming took off 4 bases at V and 4 bases at J, with 15 bases between the two ends. CDR3 in amino acids: CASSTTDSVYEQYF. Here the CDR3 DNA reads TGCGCCAGCAGCACCACGGACAGCGTTTACGAGCAGTACTTC.

This clone was recorded only once. The chain recombines TRBV27 with TRBJ2-7, with 12 nucleotides matching TRBD2. Looked up from germline, CDR1 is MNHEY and CDR2 is SMNVEV (reference sequence). This CDR3 has 16 amino acids. V trimming: 4 bases; J trimming: 7 bases; junction bases outside the gene matches: 11. The CDR3 here is CASSSRGLAGNREQYF. The CDR3 coding sequence is TGTGCCAGCAGTTCCCGCGGACTAGCGGGAAATCGGGAGCAGTACTTC.

The gene calls are TRBV5-1 and TRBJ2-5; 7 positions match TRBD2. Germline V CDR1 and CDR2: SGHRS, YFSETQ. The trim removed 2 bases at V and 3 bases at J, leaving 1 base unmatched. The CDR3 extends over 13 amino acids. The CDR3 protein is CASSLGLEETQYF. The CDR3 bases are TGCGCCAGCAGCTTAGGACTAGAAGAGACCCAGTACTTC.

The J gene is TRBJ2-7, the V gene TRBV4-1; D remains unclear. The CDR3 extends over 17 amino acids. Trimming cost V 4 bases and J 6 bases, with 25 bases left between them. Germline V CDR1 and CDR2: MGHRA, YSYEKL. Here the CDR3 reads CASSLSISASSSVEQYF. As DNA, the CDR3 is TGCGCCAGCAGCCTCTCGATTTCGGCTAGTTCGAGTGTCGAGCAGTACTTC.

This clone came up once. The chain combines TRBV9 with TRBJ1-1; weak D call: TRBD1 (5 bases). The V gene's germline CDR1 is SGDLS and CDR2 YYNGEE. Trimming stripped 4 bases from V and 2 bases from J, with 12 bases between. This CDR3 spans 14 amino acids. CDR3 DNA sequence: TGTGCCAGCAGCTCACGACAGCGTAACACTGAAGCTTTCTTT. Its protein is CASSSRQRNTEAFF.

This clone turned up a few times. The chain combines TRBV7-3 with TRBJ2-5; the match to TRBD2 covers 10 bases. The CDR3 spans 15 residues. J lost 2 bases, V lost 2 bases, and 2 bases had no gene match. Germline CDR1 reads SGHTA; CDR2 reads FQGTGA. The CDR3 sequence: CASSLSSGGQETQYF. CDR3 nucleotides: TGTGCCAGCAGCTTATCTAGCGGGGGACAAGAGACCCAGTACTTC.

This CDR3 reads CASSFSGTGKFF. CDR3 bases: TGTGCCAGCAGCTTTTCCGGGACAGGGAAGTTCTTC. The chain links TRBV11-3 to TRBJ2-1; the match to TRBD1 covers 9 bases. Germline loops: CDR1 SGHNT, CDR2 YENEEA. The CDR3 spans 12 residues. V was clipped by 3 bases and J by 14 bases; unmatched bases: 5.

J is TRBJ1-2 and V is TRBV3-1 (or the pseudogene TRBV3-2), with D perhaps TRBD1 (5 bases). V lost 0 bases and J 8 bases, leaving 13 bases between the germline ends. Germline CDR1 is LGHDT and CDR2 is YNNKEL (reference sequence). The CDR3 sequence is 14 residues long. DNA for the CDR3: TGTGCCAGCAGCCAAGATAGGGGTTTTAGCGGCTACACCTTC. This gives the protein CASSQDRGFSGYTF.

The V and J genes are TRBV3-1 (or the pseudogene TRBV3-2) and TRBJ1-2; possibly TRBD1 for D (6 bases). Germline CDR1 reads LGHDT; CDR2 reads YNNKEL (reference sequence). Trimming pared 4 bases from V and 5 bases from J, leaving 20 bases between. The CDR3 runs 16 residues. CDR3 sequence: CASSPVFSDSSYGYTF. The CDR3 nucleotides are TGTGCCAGCAGCCCTGTCTTTTCGGACAGCTCTTATGGCTACACCTTC.

This clone was found a few times. The gene calls are TRBV5-1 and TRBJ1-2; D is uncertain. Per the germline V gene, CDR1 is SGHRS and CDR2 is YFSETQ. V was cut by 0 bases and J by 7 bases, with 10 bases left in between. The CDR3 is made up of 13 amino acids. The CDR3 region is CASSLAGKPGYTF. The CDR3 region has the DNA TGCGCCAGCAGCTTGGCCGGGAAGCCTGGCTACACCTTC.

The chain carries TRBV7-2 and TRBJ1-5; a possible D gene is TRBD1 (5 bases). V shed 8 bases and J shed 2 bases, with 16 bases lying between them. CDR1 and CDR2 (germline): SGHTA, FQGNSA. The CDR3 is made up of 15 amino acids. CDR3 DNA sequence: TGTGCCAGCCGTCTTGAAGGGGAGGGCAATCAGCCCCAGCATTTT. Its translation: CASRLEGEGNQPQHF.

The chain is built from TRBV6-2 or TRBV6-3 and TRBJ2-2; D is perhaps TRBD2 (5 bases). V lost 5 bases, J lost 2 bases, and 15 bases lay in between. Germline loops: CDR1 MNHEY, CDR2 SVGEGT. CDR3 size: 16 residues. The CDR3 protein is CASSPPGVDNTGELFF. Written as DNA, the CDR3 is TGTGCCAGCAGTCCGCCCGGGGTGGATAACACCGGGGAGCTGTTTTTT.

The rearrangement links TRBV9 to TRBJ1-2; D is perhaps TRBD1 (5 bases). The germline V and J ends were trimmed by 6 bases and 4 bases, with 19 bases remaining between them. In germline, CDR1 is SGDLS, CDR2 YYNGEE. CDR3 length: 15 residues. CDR3 sequence: CASNPSPGGGYGYTF. The CDR3 DNA follows: TGTGCCAGCAACCCCTCGCCGGGGGGGGGCTATGGCTACACCTTC. The entire variable domain, with the rest obtained from reference TRBV9 and TRBJ1-2, is as follows: DSGVTQTPKHLITATGQRVTLRCSPRSGDLSVYWYQQSLDQGLQFLIQYYNGEERAKGNILERFSAQQFPDLHSELNLSSLELGDSALYFCASNPSPGGGYGYTFGSGTRLTVV.

The genes are TRBV5-4 and TRBJ2-5; 9 bases map to TRBD2. This CDR3 has 14 amino acids. Looked up from germline, CDR1 is SGHNT and CDR2 is YYREEE (reference sequence). The ends lost 5 bases at V and 3 bases at J; junction bases unmatched: 5. This chain's CDR3 is CASSSQRGEETQYF. CDR3 DNA sequence: TGTGCCAGCAGTTCACAGCGGGGGGAAGAGACCCAGTACTTC. The full variable domain, its missing parts supplied by reference TRBV5-4 and TRBJ2-5, is ETGVTQSPTHLIKTRGQQVTLRCSSQSGHNTVSWYQQALGQGPQFIFQYYREEENGRGNFPPRFSGLQFPNYSSELNVNALELDDSALYLCASSSQRGEETQYFGPGTRLLVL.

CDR3 amino acids: CASSQGLAGKRNEQFF. The CDR3 DNA sequence: TGTGCCAGCAGCCAGGGACTAGCGGGAAAGCGTAATGAGCAGTTCTTC. This rearrangement joins TRBV11-3 to TRBJ2-1, with 13 bases aligning to TRBD2. The CDR3 is 16 amino acids. The germline V gene has CDR1 SGHNT and CDR2 YENEEA. Unmatched junction bases numbered 8, after V lost 5 bases and J lost 7 bases.

V gene TRBV5-1 combines with J gene TRBJ2-2; TRBD1 is a possible D gene (5 bases). The CDR3 has 15 amino acids. The germline CDR1 and CDR2 sequences are SGHRS and YFSETQ. With 4 bases removed from V and 1 base from J, the gap between germline ends came to 11 bases. This chain's CDR3 is CASSLGRVNTGELFF. DNA for the CDR3: TGCGCCAGCAGCCTGGGCAGGGTGAACACCGGGGAGCTGTTTTTT.

This chain links TRBV13 with TRBJ1-1, with D unresolved. V dropped 4 bases and J dropped 2 bases, with 8 bases sitting between them. The length of the CDR3 is 13 residues. Per the germline V gene, CDR1 is PRHDT and CDR2 is FYEKMQ (reference sequence). CDR3 in DNA: TGTGCCAGCAGCTCCCTGTCTAACACTGAAGCTTTCTTT. Residues: CASSSLSNTEAFF.

V and J are TRBV9 and TRBJ2-5; TRBD1 agrees at 9 bases. The germline gives CDR1 SGDLS, CDR2 YYNGEE. This CDR3 contains 15 residues. The ends lost 3 bases at V and 5 bases at J; junction bases unmatched: 8. CDR3 nucleotide sequence: TGTGCCAGCAGCGGAGGGGGACAGGGAGGGGAGACCCAGTACTTC. This translates into CASSGGGQGGETQYF.

CDR3 sequence: CASSRQLANTEAFF. For the CDR3, the DNA is TGTGCCAGCAGCCGACAGCTTGCGAACACTGAAGCTTTCTTT. This chain joins TRBV7-9 and TRBJ1-1, with D perhaps TRBD1 (5 bases). The CDR3 sequence is 14 residues long. Germline V gene lookup returns CDR1 SEHNR and CDR2 FQNEAQ (reference sequence). Trimming removed 5 bases from V and 1 base from J, with 11 bases in between.

The chain is built from TRBV7-2 and TRBJ1-3, with D maybe TRBD1 (5 bases). V lost 3 bases and J 2 bases, leaving 11 bases between the germline ends. The length of the CDR3 is 15 residues. Germline V gene data show CDR1 as SGHTA and CDR2 as FQGNSA. CDR3 coding DNA: TGTGCCAGCAGCTTTGGCGGGGGGACTGGAAACACCATATATTTT. Protein: CASSFGGGTGNTIYF.

The chain joins TRBV28 to TRBJ1-4, with TRBD1 identical over 8 bases. V shed 5 bases, J shed 8 bases, and the junction held 13 bases outside the gene matches. The length of the CDR3 is 16 residues. The germline gives CDR1 MDHEN, CDR2 SYDVKM. As DNA, the CDR3 is TGTGCCAGCAGTAAAAACTCAGGGGGCGCAGGGGAAAAACTGTTTTTT. This sequence encodes CASSKNSGGAGEKLFF.

This chain joins TRBV30 and TRBJ1-4, with 7 bases fitting TRBD1. Trimming cost V 2 bases and J 7 bases; bases outside gene matches: 4. Per germline, CDR1 GTSNPN and CDR2 SVGIG (reference sequence). The CDR3 is 13 amino acids. CDR3 sequence reads: CAWSNNRGEKLFF. For the CDR3, the DNA is TGTGCCTGGAGTAACAACAGGGGTGAAAAACTGTTTTTT.

The chain employs TRBV7-3 and TRBJ1-2; D not certain. Germline CDR1 SGHTA, CDR2 FQGTGA. The CDR3 loop spans 13 amino acids. Between the trimmed V and J ends, which lost 5 bases and 7 bases, there was a span of 14 bases. CDR3 coding DNA: TGTGCCAGCAGCCCTAGAGGGAACGGTGGCTACACCTTC. As protein: CASSPRGNGGYTF.

The gene calls are TRBV7-8 and TRBJ1-1; D remains ambiguous. In germline, CDR1 is SGHVS, CDR2 FQNEAQ. The V and J ends lost 5 bases and 0 bases respectively, with 7 bases between them. CDR3 length: 13 residues. The CDR3 DNA reads TGTGCCAGCAGCACGACACTGAACACTGAAGCTTTCTTT. As protein: CASSTTLNTEAFF. Based on the CDR3 plus reference TRBV7-8 and TRBJ1-1, the full variable domain is GAGVSQSPRYKVAKRGQDVALRCDPISGHVSLFWYQQALGQGPEFLTYFQNEAQLDKSGLPSDRFFAERPEGSVSTLKIQRTQQEDSAVYLCASSTTLNTEAFFGQGTRLTVV.

The V call is TRBV3-1 (or the pseudogene TRBV3-2), the J call TRBJ2-7; 11 positions agree with TRBD2. Per germline, CDR1 LGHDT and CDR2 YNNKEL (reference sequence). The ends lost 5 bases at V and 4 bases at J; junction bases unmatched: 7. This CDR3 has 15 residues. CDR3 coding DNA: TGTGCCAGCAGCTCACCGGGACTAGCGGTTTACGAGCAGTACTTC. Residues: CASSSPGLAVYEQYF.